The following is a T cell receptor beta chain sequence with its context. No cognate antigen has been identified for it. Qualities for individual bases were not recorded, and no much larger clone is one base off. Graves' hyperthyroidism was defined as stable when no progression to ophthalmopathy occurred over 18 months of follow-up. Hyperthyroidism patients were newly diagnosed, with disease duration under 2 months, and aged 18 to 65 years. Exclusion was applied to patients with uncontrolled infections, other autoimmune diseases, pregnancy or lactation. Clinical symptoms, serum thyroxine and TRAb, thyroid ultrasound, and orbital computed tomography formed the basis for the diagnoses. Total RNA was extracted with Trizol reagent, and quality was checked on an Agilent 2100 Bioanalyzer. Between the V and J ends, shortened by 6 bases and 2 bases respectively, the junction contains 20 bases. The CDR3 spans 17 residues, from the cysteine through the phenylalanine. Kept here is only the CDR3 DNA, which spans 51 bases and is read in frame from base 1. CDR1 and CDR2, looked up from the germline V gene, are SNHLY and FYNNEI.

This sample is part of a study of T cells in Graves' hyperthyroidism and ophthalmopathy (dated by TCRdb to about 2019). Regarding the study in general: To identify TCR V-J signatures that set the groups apart, the researchers used a discovery cohort of 100 patients, made up of under 50 with Graves' ophthalmopathy and about 59 with stable Graves' hyperthyroidism. Prospective prediction of ophthalmopathy was tested in an independent validation cohort consisting of 18 to 20 hyperthyroidism patients and about 17 patients who later progressed to ophthalmopathy. The roughly 100 discovery patients were randomly split 7:3 into training and test sets. In over five Graves' hyperthyroidism patients, the study also compared T-cell repertoires from thyroid tissue with T-cell repertoires from blood. Once sampling was done, hyperthyroidism patients were given methimazole at a starting dose of 30 mg daily, whereas ophthalmopathy patients were given high-dose intravenous methylprednisolone. The paper describes TCR Vbeta CDR3 sequencing of 120 to 150 peripheral blood samples, made up of 43 ophthalmopathy patients, more than 70 hyperthyroidism patients and around 17 progressor patients. Summary of the overall study and its limitations: A model built on a 13 V-J signature distinguished ophthalmopathy from stable hyperthyroidism, reaching about 88% sensitivity and around 81% specificity in cross-validation and 80%/75% in testing. No statistical method was used to set the sample size in advance, and investigators knew the group allocation. During validation, the model predicted progression to ophthalmopathy a median of about 6.3 months ahead of onset, with around 65% sensitivity and roughly 75% specificity. Most expanded thyroid clonotypes (frequency above 0.001) were also detected in blood, a finding suggesting that blood repertoires may reflect thyroid immune responses.

TCR beta CDR3 regions were amplified from RNA transcripts. The TCR CDR3 was subjected to a first round of RT-PCR using the HTBI primer set and the Qiagen OneStep RT-PCR kit. Libraries were constructed in a second round of multiplex PCR, after which size selection and purification were carried out. The libraries were sequenced on an Illumina HiSeq2000 using paired-end 100 bp reads. In the paper's pipeline: SOAPnuke was used to process the raw data, with reads discarded if the reads contained adapters or uncalled bases, had a mean Phred below 15, or lacked an exact constant-primer or identifier match. High-quality paired reads were merged with COPE v1.2.5, and unique nucleotide sequences were defined as clonotypes. MiTCR v1.1 was used to align the clonotypes against IMGT TRBV, TRBD and TRBJ reference segments. Analysis was restricted to V-J combinations with a frequency above 0.0001, which covered roughly 99% of repertoires. The TCS score was defined as the ratio of F50 (clonal expansion) to E x V (chaos), calculated using BLOSUM62-based TCRdist between CDR3 peptides within each V-J. Welch's t-statistics and random forest reduced 500 to 650 V-J features to 13, which were used in a naive Bayes classifier (R e1071). Using fastp at Q25 and MiXCR, TCRdb reprocessed the public reads and kept productive beta chains. Rows are unified per CDR3 protein, each entry keeping the most common DNA and genes. The V and J calls, along with clone size, are taken from TCRdb and not from the paper's own processing. For this sample the table gives 600,000 or so distinct CDR3 sequences, of which just over 45% were detected only once. Jointly, the top ten make up 8.2% of the sample.

This clonotype was obtained from a woman between 18 and 29 years old with Graves' hyperthyroidism. Donor details come from another sample of the same person, matched by shared clones. The sequencing input was peripheral blood or thyroid tissue (not recorded which). The rearranged segments are TRBV2 and TRBJ1-5; the best D guess is TRBD1, with 5 bases matching. The CDR3 region: CASSYSADRARNQPQHF. The nucleotide sequence is given as TGTGCCAGCAGCTACTCAGCCGACAGAGCACGCAATCAGCCCCAGCATTTT.